The table lists the clone carrying this T cell receptor beta chain with a few counts. The target antigen is unknown. This specimen comes from a study of beta chain features in type 1 diabetes. At the level of the study: Similarity in age, gender and cell yields was seen between patients and healthy donors. Study-level points and caveats: Researchers report that Type 1 diabetes patients had moderately but significantly shorter TCRB CDR3s across all four CD4+ subsets. Patients and controls would share equally any PCR tilt toward shorter templates.

Germline V gene lookup returns CDR1 LGHNA and CDR2 YNFKEQ. The CDR3 runs to 16 residues. V dropped 4 bases and J dropped 6; count of bases not matched to a gene: 9. The authors reverse transcribed all of the isolated RNA, so sequencing captured expressed TCRB transcripts. Sequencing used immunoSEQ multiplex PCR; TCRdb keeps in-frame clones, though not all of them. The repertoire has 200,000 to 300,000 clones, approximately 11% of them found once; the top ten carry around 0.018%. It was via CD45RO/CCR7/CD25/CD127/CD95/CD27 that CD4+ naive, central memory, regulatory and stem cell-like memory cells were sorted.

This chain links TRBV4-2 with TRBJ2-3; 11 bases match TRBD2. Sequencing was carried out using naive CD4+ T cells from blood. The receptor was derived from a man aged 25 to 40 with type 1 diabetes. The CDR3 protein is CASSRGLAGGADTQYF. CDR3 nucleotide sequence: TGTGCCAGCAGCCGAGGCCTAGCGGGGGGAGCGGATACGCAGTATTTT.